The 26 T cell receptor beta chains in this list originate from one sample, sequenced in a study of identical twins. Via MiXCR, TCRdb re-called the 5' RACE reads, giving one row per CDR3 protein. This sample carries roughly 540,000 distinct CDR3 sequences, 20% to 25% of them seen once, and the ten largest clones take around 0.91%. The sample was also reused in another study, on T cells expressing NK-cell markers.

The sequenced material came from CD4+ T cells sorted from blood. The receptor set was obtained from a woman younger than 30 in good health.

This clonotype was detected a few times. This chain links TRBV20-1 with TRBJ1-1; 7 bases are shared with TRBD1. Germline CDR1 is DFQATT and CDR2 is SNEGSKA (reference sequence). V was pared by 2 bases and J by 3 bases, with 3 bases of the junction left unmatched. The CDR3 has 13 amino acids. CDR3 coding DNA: TGCAGTGCTAGATTTCAGGGGGACACTGAAGCTTTCTTT. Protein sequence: CSARFQGDTEAFF.

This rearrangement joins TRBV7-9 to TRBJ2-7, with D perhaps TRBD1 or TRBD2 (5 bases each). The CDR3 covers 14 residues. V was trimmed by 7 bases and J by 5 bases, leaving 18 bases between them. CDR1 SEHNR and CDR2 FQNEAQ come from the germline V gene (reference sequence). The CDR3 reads CASKRGQGINEQYF. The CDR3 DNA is TGTGCCAGCAAACGGGGCCAGGGAATTAACGAGCAGTACTTC.

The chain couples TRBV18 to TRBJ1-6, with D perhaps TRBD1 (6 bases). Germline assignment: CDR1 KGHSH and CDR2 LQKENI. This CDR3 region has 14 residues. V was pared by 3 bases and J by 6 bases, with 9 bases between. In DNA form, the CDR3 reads TGTGCCAGCTCACCGCGGGGGGCTAATTCACCCCTCCACTTT. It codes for CASSPRGANSPLHF.

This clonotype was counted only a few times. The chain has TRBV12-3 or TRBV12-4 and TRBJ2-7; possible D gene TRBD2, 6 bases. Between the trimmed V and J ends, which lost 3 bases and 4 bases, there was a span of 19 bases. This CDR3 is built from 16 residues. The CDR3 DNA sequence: TGTGCCAGCAGTTTCCGGCGGGACCCCGCAGCGTACGAGCAGTACTTC. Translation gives CASSFRRDPAAYEQYF.

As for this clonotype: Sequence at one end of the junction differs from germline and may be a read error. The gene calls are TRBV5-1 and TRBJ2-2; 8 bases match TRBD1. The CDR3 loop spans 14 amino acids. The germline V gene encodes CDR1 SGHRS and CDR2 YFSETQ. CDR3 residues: CASGRDRNSGELFF. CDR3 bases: TGCGCCAGCGGACGGGACAGGAACTCCGGGGAGCTGTTTTTT.

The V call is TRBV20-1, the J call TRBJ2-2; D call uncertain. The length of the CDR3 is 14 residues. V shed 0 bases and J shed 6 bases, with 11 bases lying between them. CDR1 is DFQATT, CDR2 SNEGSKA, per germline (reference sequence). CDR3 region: CSARDSTNPGELFF. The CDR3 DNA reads TGCAGTGCTAGAGACTCTACTAATCCCGGGGAGCTGTTTTTT.

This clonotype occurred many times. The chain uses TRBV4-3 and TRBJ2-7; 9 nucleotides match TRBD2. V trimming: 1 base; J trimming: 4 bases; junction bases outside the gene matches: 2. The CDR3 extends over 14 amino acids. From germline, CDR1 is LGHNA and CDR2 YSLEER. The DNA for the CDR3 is TGCGCCAGCAGCCAAGGGCTAGCGGGGTACGAGCAGTACTTC. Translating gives CASSQGLAGYEQYF.

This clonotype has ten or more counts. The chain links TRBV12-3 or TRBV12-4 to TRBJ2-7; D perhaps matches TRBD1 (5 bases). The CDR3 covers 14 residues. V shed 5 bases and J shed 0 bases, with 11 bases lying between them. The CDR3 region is CASSPRTYSYEQYF. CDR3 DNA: TGTGCCAGCAGTCCTCGGACATACTCCTACGAGCAGTACTTC.

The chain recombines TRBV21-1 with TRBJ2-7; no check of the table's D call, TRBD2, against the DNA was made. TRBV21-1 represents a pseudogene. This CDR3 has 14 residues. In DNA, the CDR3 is TGTGCCAGCAGCAATTGGACTAGCGGATACGAGCAGTACTTC. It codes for CASSNWTSGYEQYF.

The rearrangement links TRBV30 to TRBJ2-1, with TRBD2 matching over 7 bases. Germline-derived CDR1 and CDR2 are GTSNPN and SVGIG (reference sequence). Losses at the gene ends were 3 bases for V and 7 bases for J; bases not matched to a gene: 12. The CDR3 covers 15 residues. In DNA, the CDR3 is TGTGCCTGGAGGTCGCTAGCGGATTTAGTGAATGAGCAGTTCTTC. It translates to CAWRSLADLVNEQFF.

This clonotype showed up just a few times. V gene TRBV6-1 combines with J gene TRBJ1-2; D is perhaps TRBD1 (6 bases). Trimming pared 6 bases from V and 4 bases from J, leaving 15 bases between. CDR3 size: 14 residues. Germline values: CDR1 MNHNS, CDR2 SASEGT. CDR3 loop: CASSEGGLAYGYTF. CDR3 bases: TGTGCCAGCAGCGAGGGGGGATTAGCCTATGGCTACACCTTC.

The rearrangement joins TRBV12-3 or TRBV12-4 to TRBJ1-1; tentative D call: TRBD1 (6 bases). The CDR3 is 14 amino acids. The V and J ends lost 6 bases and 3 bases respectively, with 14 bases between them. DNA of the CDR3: TGTGCCAGCAGCCGCCTGACAGGCTACACTGAAGCTTTCTTT. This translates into CASSRLTGYTEAFF.

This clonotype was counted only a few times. CDR3 region: CASTTAGEADTQYF. In DNA, the CDR3 is TGTGCCAGCACCACGGCAGGGGAGGCAGATACGCAGTATTTT. The rearrangement joins TRBV6-1 to TRBJ2-3; perhaps D is TRBD1 or TRBD2 (6 bases each). Germline CDR1 reads MNHNS; CDR2 reads SASEGT. V lost 7 bases and J lost 4, with 15 bases in between. The CDR3 runs 14 residues.

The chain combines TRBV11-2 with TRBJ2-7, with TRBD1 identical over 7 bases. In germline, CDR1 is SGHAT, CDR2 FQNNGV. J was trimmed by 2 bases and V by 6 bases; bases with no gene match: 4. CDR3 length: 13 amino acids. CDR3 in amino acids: CASRTGTAYEQYF. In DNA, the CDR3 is TGTGCCAGCAGAACGGGGACAGCCTACGAGCAGTACTTC.

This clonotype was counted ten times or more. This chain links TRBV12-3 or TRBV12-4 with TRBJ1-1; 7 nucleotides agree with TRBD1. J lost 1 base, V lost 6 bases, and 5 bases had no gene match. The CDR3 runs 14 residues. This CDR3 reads CASSLRQGNTEAFF. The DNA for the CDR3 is TGTGCCAGCAGCCTTCGACAGGGGAACACTGAAGCTTTCTTT.

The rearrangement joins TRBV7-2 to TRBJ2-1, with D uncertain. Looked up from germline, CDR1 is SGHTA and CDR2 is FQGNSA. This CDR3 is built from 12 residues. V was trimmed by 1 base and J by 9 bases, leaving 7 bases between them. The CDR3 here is CASSLGTVEQFF. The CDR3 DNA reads TGTGCCAGCAGCTTAGGGACGGTTGAGCAGTTCTTC.

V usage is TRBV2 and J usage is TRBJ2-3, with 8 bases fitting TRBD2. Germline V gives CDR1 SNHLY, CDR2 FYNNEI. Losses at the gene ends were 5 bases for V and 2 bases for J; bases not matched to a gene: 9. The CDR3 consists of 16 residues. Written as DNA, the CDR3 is TGTGCCAGCAGTCCCCAACGGGGGGGATACACAGATACGCAGTATTTT. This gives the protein CASSPQRGGYTDTQYF. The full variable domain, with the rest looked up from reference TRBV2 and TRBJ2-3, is EPEVTQTPSHQVTQMGQEVILRCVPISNHLYFYWYRQILGQKVEFLVSFYNNEISEKSEIFDDQFSVERPDGSNFTLKIRSTKLEDSAMYFCASSPQRGGYTDTQYFGPGTRLTVL.

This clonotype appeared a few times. The CDR3 region has the DNA TGTGCCAGCAGCCGCGGGTTGCCTGGGGCCAACGTCCTGACTTTC. Translation: CASSRGLPGANVLTF. This chain connects TRBV3-1 to TRBJ2-6; TRBD2 is a possible D gene (5 bases). V gave up 4 bases and J gave up 2 bases, with 9 bases separating them. Germline CDR1 is LGHDT and CDR2 is YNNKEL (reference sequence). There are 15 residues in the CDR3.

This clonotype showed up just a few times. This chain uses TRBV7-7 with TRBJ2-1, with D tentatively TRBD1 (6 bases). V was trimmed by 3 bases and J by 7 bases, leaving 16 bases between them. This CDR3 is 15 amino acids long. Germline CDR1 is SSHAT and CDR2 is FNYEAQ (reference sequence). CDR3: CASSFAGTSANEQFF. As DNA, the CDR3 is TGTGCCAGCAGCTTTGCCGGGACATCGGCAAATGAGCAGTTCTTC.

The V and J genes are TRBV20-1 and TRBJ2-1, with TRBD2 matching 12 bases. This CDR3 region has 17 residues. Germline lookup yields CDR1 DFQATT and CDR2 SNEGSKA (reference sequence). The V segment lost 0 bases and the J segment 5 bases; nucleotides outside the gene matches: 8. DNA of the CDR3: TGCAGTGCTAGAGACCCCTCGACTAGCGGGGGACACAATGAGCAGTTCTTC. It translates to CSARDPSTSGGHNEQFF.

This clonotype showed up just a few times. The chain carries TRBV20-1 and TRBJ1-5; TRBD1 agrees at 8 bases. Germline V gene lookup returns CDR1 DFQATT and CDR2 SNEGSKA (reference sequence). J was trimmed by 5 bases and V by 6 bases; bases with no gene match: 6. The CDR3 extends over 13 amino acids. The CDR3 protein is CSAKPTGDQPQHF. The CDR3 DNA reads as TGCAGTGCCAAGCCGACAGGGGATCAGCCCCAGCATTTT.

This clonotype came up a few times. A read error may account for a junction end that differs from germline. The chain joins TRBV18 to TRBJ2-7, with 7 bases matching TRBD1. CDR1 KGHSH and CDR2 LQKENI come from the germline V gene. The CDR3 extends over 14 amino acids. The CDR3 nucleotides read TGTGCCAGCTCACCCCGAGGGGGCTCCAACGAGCAGTACTTC. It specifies CASSPRGGSNEQYF.

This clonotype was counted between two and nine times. The CDR3 loop is CSASEGGSYNEQFF. The CDR3, as DNA: TGCAGTGCTTCCGAGGGAGGCAGCTACAATGAGCAGTTCTTC. The gene calls are TRBV20-1 and TRBJ2-1; a weak D match, TRBD2 (6 bases). Trimming left V 5 bases short and J 3 bases short, with 14 bases between. Germline V gives CDR1 DFQATT, CDR2 SNEGSKA (reference sequence). This CDR3 is built from 14 residues.

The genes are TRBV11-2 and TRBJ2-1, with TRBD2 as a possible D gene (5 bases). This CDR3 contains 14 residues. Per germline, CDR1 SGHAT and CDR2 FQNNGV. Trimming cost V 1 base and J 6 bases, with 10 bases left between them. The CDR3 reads CASSLGLAINEQFF. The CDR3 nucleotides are TGTGCCAGCAGCTTAGGTCTAGCTATCAATGAGCAGTTCTTC.

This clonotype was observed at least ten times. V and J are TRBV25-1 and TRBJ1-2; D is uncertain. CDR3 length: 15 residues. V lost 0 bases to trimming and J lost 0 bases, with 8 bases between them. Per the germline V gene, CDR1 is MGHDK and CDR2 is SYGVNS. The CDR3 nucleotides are TGTGCCAGCAGTGAATATGGCAGTCCTAACTATGGCTACACCTTC. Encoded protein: CASSEYGSPNYGYTF.

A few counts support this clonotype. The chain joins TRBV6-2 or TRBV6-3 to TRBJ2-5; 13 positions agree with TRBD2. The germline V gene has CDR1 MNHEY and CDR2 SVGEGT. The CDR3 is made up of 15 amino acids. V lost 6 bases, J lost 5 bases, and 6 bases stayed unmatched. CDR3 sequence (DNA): TGTGCCAGCAGGCGGACTAGCGGGGGAGTTGAGACCCAGTACTTC. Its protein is CASRRTSGGVETQYF.